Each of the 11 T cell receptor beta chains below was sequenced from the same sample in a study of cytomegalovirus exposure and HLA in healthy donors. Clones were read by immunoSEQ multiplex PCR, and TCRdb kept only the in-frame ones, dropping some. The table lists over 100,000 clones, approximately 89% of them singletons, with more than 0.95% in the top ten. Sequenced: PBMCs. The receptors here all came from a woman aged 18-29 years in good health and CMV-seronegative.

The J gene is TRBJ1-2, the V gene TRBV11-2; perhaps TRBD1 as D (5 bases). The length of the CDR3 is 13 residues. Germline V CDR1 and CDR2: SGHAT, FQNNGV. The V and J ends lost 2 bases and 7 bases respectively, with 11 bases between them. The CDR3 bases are TGTGCCAGCAGCTTATCCCCCGGGGGTGGCTACACCTTC. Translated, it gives CASSLSPGGGYTF. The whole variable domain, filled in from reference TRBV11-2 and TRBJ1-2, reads EAGVAQSPRYKIIEKRQSVAFWCNPISGHATLYWYQQILGQGPKLLIQFQNNGVVDDSQLPKDRFSAERLKGVDSTLKIQPAKLEDSAVYLCASSLSPGGGYTFGSGTRLTVV.

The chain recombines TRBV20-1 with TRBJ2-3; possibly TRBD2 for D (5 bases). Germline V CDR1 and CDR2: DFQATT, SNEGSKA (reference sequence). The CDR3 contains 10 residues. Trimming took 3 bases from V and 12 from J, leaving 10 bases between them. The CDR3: CSASLEAQYF. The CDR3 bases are TGCAGTGCTAGCCTGGAGGCCCAGTATTTT.

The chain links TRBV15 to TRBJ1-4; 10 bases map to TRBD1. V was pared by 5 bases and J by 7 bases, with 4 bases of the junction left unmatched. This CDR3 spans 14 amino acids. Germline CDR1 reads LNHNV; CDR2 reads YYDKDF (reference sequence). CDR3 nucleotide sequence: TGTGCCACCAGCCGGGACAGGGGCCGTGAAAAACTGTTTTTT. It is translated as CATSRDRGREKLFF. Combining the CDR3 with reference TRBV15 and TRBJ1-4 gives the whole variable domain DAMVIQNPRYQVTQFGKPVTLSCSQTLNHNVMYWYQQKSSQAPKLLFHYYDKDFNNEADTPDNFQSRRPNTSFCFLDIRSPGLGDTAMYLCATSRDRGREKLFFGSGTQLSVL.

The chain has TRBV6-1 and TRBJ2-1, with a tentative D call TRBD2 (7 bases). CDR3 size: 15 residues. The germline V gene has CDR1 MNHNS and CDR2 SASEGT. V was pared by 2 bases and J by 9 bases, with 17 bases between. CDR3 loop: CASSERGGTYGEQFF. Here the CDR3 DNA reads TGTGCCAGCAGTGAAAGGGGGGGGACTTACGGTGAGCAGTTCTTC.

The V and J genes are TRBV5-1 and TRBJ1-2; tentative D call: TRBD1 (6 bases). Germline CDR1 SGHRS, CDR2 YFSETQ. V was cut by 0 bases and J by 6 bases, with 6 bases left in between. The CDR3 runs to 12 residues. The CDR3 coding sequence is TGCGCCAGCAGCTTGGCAGGGGATGGCTACACCTTC. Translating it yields CASSLAGDGYTF.

CDR3 sequence (DNA): TGCAGTGCTAGTGTTAGCTATGGCTACACCTTC. Translating it yields CSASVSYGYTF. V usage is TRBV20-1 and J usage is TRBJ1-2; D uncertain. The CDR3 runs to 11 residues. Trimming stripped 3 bases from V and 4 bases from J, with 6 bases between. Per the germline V gene, CDR1 is DFQATT and CDR2 is SNEGSKA (reference sequence).

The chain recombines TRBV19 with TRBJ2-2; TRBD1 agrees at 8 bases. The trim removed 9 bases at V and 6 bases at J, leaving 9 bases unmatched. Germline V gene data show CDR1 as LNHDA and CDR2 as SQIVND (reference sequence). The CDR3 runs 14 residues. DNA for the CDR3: TGTGCCAGCCAGGGGGCGAATAGGCCCGGGGAGCTGTTTTTT. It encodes CASQGANRPGELFF.

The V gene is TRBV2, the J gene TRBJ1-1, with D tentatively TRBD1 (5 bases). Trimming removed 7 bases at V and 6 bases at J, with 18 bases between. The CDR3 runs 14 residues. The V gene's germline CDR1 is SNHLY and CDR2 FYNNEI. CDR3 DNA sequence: TGTGCCAGCATTAGGGAAGGGGCATTATCTGAAGCTTTCTTT. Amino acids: CASIREGALSEAFF.

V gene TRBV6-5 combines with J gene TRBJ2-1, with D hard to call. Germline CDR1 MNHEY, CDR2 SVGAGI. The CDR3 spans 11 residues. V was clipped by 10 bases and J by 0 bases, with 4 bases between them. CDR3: CATSSYNEQFF. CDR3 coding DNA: TGTGCCACGAGCTCCTACAATGAGCAGTTCTTC.

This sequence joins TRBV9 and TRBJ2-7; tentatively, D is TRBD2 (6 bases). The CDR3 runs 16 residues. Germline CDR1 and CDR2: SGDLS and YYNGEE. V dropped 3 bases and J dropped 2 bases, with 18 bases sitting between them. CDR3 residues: CASSARPAGNPYEQYF. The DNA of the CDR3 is TGTGCCAGCAGCGCTCGTCCTGCGGGGAACCCCTACGAGCAGTACTTC.

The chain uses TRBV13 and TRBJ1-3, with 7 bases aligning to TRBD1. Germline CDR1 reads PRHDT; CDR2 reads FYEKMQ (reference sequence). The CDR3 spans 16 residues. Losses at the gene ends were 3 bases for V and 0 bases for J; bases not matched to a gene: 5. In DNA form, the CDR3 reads TGTGCCAGCAGCTTCAGGGGGACTCTCTCTGGAAACACCATATATTTT. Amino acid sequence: CASSFRGTLSGNTIYF.